This T cell receptor beta chain was recovered during a study of blood T cell repertoires in COVID-19. Study details: Both acute and convalescent COVID-19 samples were obtained from the United States, Italy and Spain. T cells, B-cell-depleted T cells, or PBMCs supplied cDNA or gDNA.

CDR3 length: 13 amino acids. V was clipped by 0 bases and J by 6 bases, with 6 bases between them. The germline V gene encodes CDR1 SGHTA and CDR2 FQGTGA. Original analysis: Scientists estimated how many nucleated cells there were by amplifying reference gene primers. Sequenced by immunoSEQ multiplex PCR; TCRdb stores in-frame clones only, minus some. Clone size and the V and J calls come from that table; the DNA yielded D and trimming. The repertoire consists of fewer than 300,000 clones, with about 85% occurring once and the leading ten covering about 14%. This clone occurred a few times. The chain is built from TRBV7-3 and TRBJ2-1; D remains ambiguous. The sequencing sample was made of peripheral blood. The source of this sequence is a human donor in a cohort sampled during active COVID-19. The CDR3 loop is CASSLTLANEQFF. CDR3 bases: TGTGCCAGCAGCTTAACGTTAGCCAATGAGCAGTTCTTC.